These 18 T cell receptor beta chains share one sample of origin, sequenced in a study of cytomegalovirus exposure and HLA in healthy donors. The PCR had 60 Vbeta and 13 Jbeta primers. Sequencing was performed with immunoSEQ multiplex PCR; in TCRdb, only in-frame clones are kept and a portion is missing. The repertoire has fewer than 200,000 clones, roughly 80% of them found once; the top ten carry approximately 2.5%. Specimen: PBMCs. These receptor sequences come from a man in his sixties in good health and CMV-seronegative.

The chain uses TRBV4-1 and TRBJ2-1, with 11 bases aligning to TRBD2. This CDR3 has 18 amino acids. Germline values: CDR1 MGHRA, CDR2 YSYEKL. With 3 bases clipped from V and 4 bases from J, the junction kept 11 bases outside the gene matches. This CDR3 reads CASSQGAQTSGVYNEQFF. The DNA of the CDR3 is TGCGCCAGCAGCCAGGGGGCCCAGACTAGCGGGGTTTACAATGAGCAGTTCTTC.

The CDR3 DNA reads TGCGCCAGCAGCTTAACAGGGGGACTCGGGGGGGAGACCCAGTACTTC. It specifies CASSLTGGLGGETQYF. The chain has TRBV5-1 and TRBJ2-5; maybe TRBD1 (8 bases). Germline V CDR1 and CDR2: SGHRS, YFSETQ. The CDR3 has 16 residues. V was pared by 2 bases and J by 5 bases, with 19 bases between.

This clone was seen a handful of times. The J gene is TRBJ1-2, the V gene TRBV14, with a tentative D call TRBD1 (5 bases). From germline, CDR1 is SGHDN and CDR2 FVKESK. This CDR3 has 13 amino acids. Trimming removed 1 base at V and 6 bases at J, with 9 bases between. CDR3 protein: CASSQVRGHGYTF. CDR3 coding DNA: TGTGCCAGCAGCCAAGTTAGGGGCCATGGCTACACCTTC.

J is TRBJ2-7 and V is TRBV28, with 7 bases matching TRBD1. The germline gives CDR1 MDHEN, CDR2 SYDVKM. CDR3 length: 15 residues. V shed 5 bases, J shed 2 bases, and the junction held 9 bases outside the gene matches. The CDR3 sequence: CASSGPPTGAYEQYF. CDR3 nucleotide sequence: TGTGCCAGCAGTGGGCCCCCAACAGGGGCCTACGAGCAGTACTTC.

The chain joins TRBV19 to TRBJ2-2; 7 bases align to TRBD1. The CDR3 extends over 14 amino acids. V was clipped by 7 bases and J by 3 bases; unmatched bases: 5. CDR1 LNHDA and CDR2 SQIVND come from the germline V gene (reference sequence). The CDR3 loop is CASTNRGDTGELFF. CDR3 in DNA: TGTGCCAGTACAAACAGGGGAGACACCGGGGAGCTGTTTTTT. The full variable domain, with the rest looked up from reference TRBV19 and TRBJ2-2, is DGGITQSPKYLFRKEGQNVTLSCEQNLNHDAMYWYRQDPGQGLRLIYYSQIVNDFQKGDIAEGYSVSREKKESFPLTVTSAQKNPTAFYLCASTNRGDTGELFFGEGSRLTVL.

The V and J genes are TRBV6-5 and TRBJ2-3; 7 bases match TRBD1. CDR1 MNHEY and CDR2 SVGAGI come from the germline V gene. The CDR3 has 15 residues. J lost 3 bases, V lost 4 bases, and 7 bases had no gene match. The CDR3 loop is CASSFTRTGTDTQYF. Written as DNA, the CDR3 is TGTGCCAGCAGTTTCACAAGGACAGGAACAGATACGCAGTATTTT.

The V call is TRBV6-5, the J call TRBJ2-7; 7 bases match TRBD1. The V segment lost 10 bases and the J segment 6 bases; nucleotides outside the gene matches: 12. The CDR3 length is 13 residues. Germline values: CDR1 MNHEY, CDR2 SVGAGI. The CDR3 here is CATRRQGMGEQYF. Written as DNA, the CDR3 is TGTGCCACTCGAAGACAGGGAATGGGCGAGCAGTACTTC.

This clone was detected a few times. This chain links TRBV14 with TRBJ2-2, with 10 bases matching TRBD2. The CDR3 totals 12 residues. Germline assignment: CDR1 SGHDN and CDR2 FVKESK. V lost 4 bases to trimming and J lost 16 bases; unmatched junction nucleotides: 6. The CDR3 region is CASSLGLAARFF. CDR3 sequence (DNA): TGTGCCAGCAGCCTTGGACTAGCGGCTCGGTTTTTT.

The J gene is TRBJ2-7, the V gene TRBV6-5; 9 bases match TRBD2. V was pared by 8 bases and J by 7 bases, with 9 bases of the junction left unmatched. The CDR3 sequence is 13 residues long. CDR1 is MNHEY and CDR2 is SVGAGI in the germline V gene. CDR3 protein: CASQSGRRTEQYF. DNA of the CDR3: TGTGCCAGCCAGAGCGGGAGGCGAACTGAGCAGTACTTC.

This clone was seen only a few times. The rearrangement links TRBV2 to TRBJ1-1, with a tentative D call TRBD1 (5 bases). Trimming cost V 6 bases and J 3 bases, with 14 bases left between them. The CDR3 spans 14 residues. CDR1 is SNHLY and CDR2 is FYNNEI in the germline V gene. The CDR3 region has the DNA TGTGCCAGCAGGGGGGGACGTGGGGACACTGAAGCTTTCTTT. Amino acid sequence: CASRGGRGDTEAFF.

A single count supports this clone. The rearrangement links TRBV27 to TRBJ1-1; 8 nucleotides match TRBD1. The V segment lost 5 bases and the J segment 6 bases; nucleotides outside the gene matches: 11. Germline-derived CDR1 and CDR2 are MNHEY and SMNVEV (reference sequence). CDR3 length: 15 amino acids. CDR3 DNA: TGTGCCAGCAGTCCCAGCAGACAGGGGTTATCTGAAGCTTTCTTT. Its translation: CASSPSRQGLSEAFF.

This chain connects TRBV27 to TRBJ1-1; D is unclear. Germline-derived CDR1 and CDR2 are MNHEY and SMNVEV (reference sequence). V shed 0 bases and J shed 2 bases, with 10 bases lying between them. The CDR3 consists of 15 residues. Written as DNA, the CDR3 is TGTGCCAGCAGTTTATCGTGGGGAGTTAACACTGAAGCTTTCTTT. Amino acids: CASSLSWGVNTEAFF.

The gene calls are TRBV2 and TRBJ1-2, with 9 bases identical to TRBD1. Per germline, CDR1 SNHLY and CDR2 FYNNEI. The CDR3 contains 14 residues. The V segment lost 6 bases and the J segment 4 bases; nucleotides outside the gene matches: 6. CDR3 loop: CASRGDRAVYGYTF. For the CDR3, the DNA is TGTGCCAGCAGAGGGGACAGGGCGGTCTATGGCTACACCTTC. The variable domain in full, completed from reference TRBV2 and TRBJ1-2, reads EPEVTQTPSHQVTQMGQEVILRCVPISNHLYFYWYRQILGQKVEFLVSFYNNEISEKSEIFDDQFSVERPDGSNFTLKIRSTKLEDSAMYFCASRGDRAVYGYTFGSGTRLTVV.

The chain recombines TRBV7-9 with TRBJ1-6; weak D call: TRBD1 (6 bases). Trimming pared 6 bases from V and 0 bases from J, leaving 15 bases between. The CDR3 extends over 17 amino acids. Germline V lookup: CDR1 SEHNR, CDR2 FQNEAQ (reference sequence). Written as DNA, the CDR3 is TGTGCCAGCAGGCACAGGGACGCCAGCTCCTATAATTCACCCCTCCACTTT. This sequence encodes CASRHRDASSYNSPLHF.

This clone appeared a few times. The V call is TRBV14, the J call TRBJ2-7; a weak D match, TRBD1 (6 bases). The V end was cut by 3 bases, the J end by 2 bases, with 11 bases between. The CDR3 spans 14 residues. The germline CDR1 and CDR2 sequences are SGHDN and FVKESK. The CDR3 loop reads CASSHRDKPYEQYF. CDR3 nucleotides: TGTGCCAGCAGCCACCGGGACAAGCCCTACGAGCAGTACTTC. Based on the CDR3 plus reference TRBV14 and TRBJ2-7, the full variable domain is EAGVTQFPSHSVIEKGQTVTLRCDPISGHDNLYWYRRVMGKEIKFLLHFVKESKQDESGMPNNRFLAERTGGTYSTLKVQPAELEDSGVYFCASSHRDKPYEQYFGPGTRLTVT.

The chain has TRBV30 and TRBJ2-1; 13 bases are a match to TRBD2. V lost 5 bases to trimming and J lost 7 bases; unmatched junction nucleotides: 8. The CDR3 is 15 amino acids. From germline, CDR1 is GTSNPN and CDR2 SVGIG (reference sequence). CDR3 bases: TGTGCCTGGTCAGGACTAGCGGGAGCGGGAAATGAGCAGTTCTTC. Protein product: CAWSGLAGAGNEQFF.

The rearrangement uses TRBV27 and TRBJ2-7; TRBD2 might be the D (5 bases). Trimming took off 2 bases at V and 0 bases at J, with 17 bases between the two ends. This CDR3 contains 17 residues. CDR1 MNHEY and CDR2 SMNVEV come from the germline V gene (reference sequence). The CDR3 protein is CASSLRGLSGNSYEQYF. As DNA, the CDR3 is TGTGCCAGCAGTTTAAGAGGATTGAGCGGCAACTCCTACGAGCAGTACTTC.

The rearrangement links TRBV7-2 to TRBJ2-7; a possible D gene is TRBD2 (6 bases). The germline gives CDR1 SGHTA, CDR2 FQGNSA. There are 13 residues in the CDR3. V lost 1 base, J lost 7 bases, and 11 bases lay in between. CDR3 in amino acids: CASSLDPGAEQYF. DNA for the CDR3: TGTGCCAGCAGCTTAGACCCGGGAGCTGAGCAGTACTTC.